One sample yielded the 10 T cell receptor beta chains listed below, sequenced in a study of identifying expanded T cells in peripheral blood. Only in-frame clones appear in the TCRdb table, and some are missing; sequencing was by immunoSEQ multiplex PCR. The data contain over 65,000 clones, approximately 90% of them singletons. Material for sequencing was blood. The source of these receptors is a person aged 18 to 70 in good health.

The chain links TRBV9 to TRBJ1-1, with D possibly being TRBD1 (5 bases). V lost 3 bases and J 1 base, leaving 7 bases between the germline ends. Germline CDR1 reads SGDLS; CDR2 reads YYNGEE. There are 13 residues in the CDR3. CDR3 bases: TGTGCCAGCAGCGACGGGACGAACACTGAAGCTTTCTTT. It translates to CASSDGTNTEAFF. Together with reference TRBV9 and TRBJ1-1, the CDR3 gives the full variable domain: DSGVTQTPKHLITATGQRVTLRCSPRSGDLSVYWYQQSLDQGLQFLIQYYNGEERAKGNILERFSAQQFPDLHSELNLSSLELGDSALYFCASSDGTNTEAFFGQGTRLTVV.

This chain links TRBV18 with TRBJ1-3; no reliable D call. The V end lost 2 bases, the J end lost 0 bases, and 11 bases lay between the germline ends. The CDR3 is made up of 16 amino acids. CDR1 and CDR2 from the germline V gene are KGHSH and LQKENI. This chain's CDR3 is CASSPYDTTSGNTIYF. DNA for the CDR3: TGTGCCAGCTCACCATACGACACTACCTCTGGAAACACCATATATTTT.

The chain couples TRBV6-5 to TRBJ1-2, with TRBD1 identical over 8 bases. The CDR3 loop spans 15 amino acids. Germline CDR1 reads MNHEY; CDR2 reads SVGAGI. V trimming: 0 bases; J trimming: 4 bases; junction bases outside the gene matches: 4. The CDR3 region is CASSYSAGGGYGYTF. Written as DNA, the CDR3 is TGTGCCAGCAGTTACTCTGCAGGGGGCGGCTATGGCTACACCTTC.

The chain uses TRBV5-1 and TRBJ2-7; D gene uncertain. CDR1 is SGHRS and CDR2 is YFSETQ in the germline V gene. The CDR3 sequence is 15 residues long. Trimming pared 5 bases from V and 0 bases from J, leaving 15 bases between. The CDR3 sequence: CASRPLGTSSYEQYF. The CDR3 region has the DNA TGCGCCAGCAGACCTCTAGGTACGAGCTCCTACGAGCAGTACTTC.

This rearrangement joins TRBV5-1 to TRBJ2-1; possible D gene TRBD2, 5 bases. With 6 bases removed from V and 0 bases from J, the gap between germline ends came to 10 bases. CDR1 is SGHRS and CDR2 is YFSETQ in the germline V gene. The CDR3 sequence is 14 residues long. CDR3 DNA sequence: TGCGCCAGCATGGAGGAGAGCTCCTACAATGAGCAGTTCTTC. Protein sequence: CASMEESSYNEQFF.

The chain combines TRBV18 with TRBJ2-2; D unresolved. The CDR3 has 11 amino acids. Trimming stripped 6 bases from V and 11 bases from J, with 10 bases between. The germline V gene has CDR1 KGHSH and CDR2 LQKENI. This CDR3 is CASSPSAELFF. The CDR3 DNA follows: TGTGCCAGCTCCCCGAGCGCAGAGCTGTTTTTT.

The rearrangement joins TRBV5-5 to TRBJ2-2; 10 bases line up with TRBD1. From germline, CDR1 is SGHKS and CDR2 YYEKEE (reference sequence). V shed 3 bases and J 5 bases; nucleotides not matched to a gene: 4. The CDR3 is 15 amino acids. In DNA, the CDR3 is TGTGCCAGCAGCTCGGGACAGGGGAGGACCGGGGAGCTGTTTTTT. Its protein is CASSSGQGRTGELFF.

J is TRBJ1-4 and V is TRBV5-1; 9 positions match TRBD1. V dropped 0 bases and J dropped 6; count of bases not matched to a gene: 6. The CDR3 covers 16 residues. The germline gives CDR1 SGHRS, CDR2 YFSETQ. The CDR3 here is CASSLDPGQGYEKLFF. The CDR3 nucleotides read TGCGCCAGCAGCTTGGATCCGGGACAGGGTTATGAAAAACTGTTTTTT.

CDR3: CASSQPPGKTVYNEQFF. The CDR3 DNA reads TGTGCCAGCAGCCAACCTCCAGGGAAAACAGTGTACAATGAGCAGTTCTTC. The chain couples TRBV7-9 to TRBJ2-1; TRBD1 is a possible D gene (5 bases). CDR1 SEHNR and CDR2 FQNEAQ come from the germline V gene (reference sequence). The CDR3 extends over 17 amino acids. V lost 5 bases and J 4 bases, leaving 21 bases between the germline ends.

This chain joins TRBV19 and TRBJ1-2, with D perhaps matching TRBD1 (6 bases). CDR3 length equals 13 residues. Germline values: CDR1 LNHDA, CDR2 SQIVND (reference sequence). V was cut by 11 bases and J by 1 base, with 14 bases left in between. The CDR3 region is CASNRDLNYGYTF. CDR3 bases: TGTGCCTCAAACAGGGACCTTAACTATGGCTACACCTTC.